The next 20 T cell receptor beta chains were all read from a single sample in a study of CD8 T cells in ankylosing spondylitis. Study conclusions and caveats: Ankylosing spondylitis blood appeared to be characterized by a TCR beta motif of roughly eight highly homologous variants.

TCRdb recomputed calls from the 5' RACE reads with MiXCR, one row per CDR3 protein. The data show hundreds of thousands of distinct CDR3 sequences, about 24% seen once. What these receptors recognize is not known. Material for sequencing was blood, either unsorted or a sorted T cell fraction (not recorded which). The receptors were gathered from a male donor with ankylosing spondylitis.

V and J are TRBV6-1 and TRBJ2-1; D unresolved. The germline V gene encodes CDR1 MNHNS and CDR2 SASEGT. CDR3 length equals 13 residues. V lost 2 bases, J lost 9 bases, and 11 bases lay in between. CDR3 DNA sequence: TGTGCCAGCAGTGAAATGGGAATCAGTGAGCAGTTCTTC. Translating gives CASSEMGISEQFF.

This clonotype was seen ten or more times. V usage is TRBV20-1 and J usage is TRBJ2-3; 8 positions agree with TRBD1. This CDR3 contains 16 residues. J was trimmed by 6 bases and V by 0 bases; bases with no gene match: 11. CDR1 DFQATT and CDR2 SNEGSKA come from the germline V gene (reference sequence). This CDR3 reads CSARDQVSRGQDTQYF. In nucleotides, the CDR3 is TGCAGTGCTAGAGATCAAGTTTCCAGGGGGCAGGATACGCAGTATTTT.

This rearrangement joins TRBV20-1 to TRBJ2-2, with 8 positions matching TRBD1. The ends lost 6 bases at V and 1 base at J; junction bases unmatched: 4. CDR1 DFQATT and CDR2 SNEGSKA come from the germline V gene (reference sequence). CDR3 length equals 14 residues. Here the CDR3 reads CSAWDRRNTGELFF. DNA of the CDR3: TGCAGTGCGTGGGACAGGCGGAACACCGGGGAGCTGTTTTTT.

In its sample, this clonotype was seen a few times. As DNA, the CDR3 is TGTGCCAGCAGCCAGAACCCCCCCGGGGCTCCCAATGAGCAGTTCTTC. It encodes CASSQNPPGAPNEQFF. This chain uses TRBV3-1 with TRBJ2-1, with D possibly called TRBD1 or TRBD2 (5 bases each). The CDR3 has 16 residues. Trimming stripped 3 bases from V and 6 bases from J, with 18 bases between. Germline CDR1 LGHDT, CDR2 YNNKEL (reference sequence).

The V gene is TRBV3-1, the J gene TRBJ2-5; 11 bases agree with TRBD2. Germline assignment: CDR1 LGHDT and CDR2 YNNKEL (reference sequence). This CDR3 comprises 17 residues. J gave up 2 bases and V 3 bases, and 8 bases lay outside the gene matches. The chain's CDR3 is CASSHPGLAVMQETQYF. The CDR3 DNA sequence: TGTGCCAGCAGCCATCCGGGACTAGCGGTAATGCAAGAGACCCAGTACTTC.

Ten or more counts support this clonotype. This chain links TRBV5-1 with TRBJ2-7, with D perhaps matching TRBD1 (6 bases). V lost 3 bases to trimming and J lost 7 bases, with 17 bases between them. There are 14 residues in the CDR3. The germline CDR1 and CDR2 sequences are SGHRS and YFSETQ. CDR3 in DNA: TGCGCCAGCAGCTCACAGGGTATCGGGCGGGAGCAGTACTTC. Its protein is CASSSQGIGREQYF.

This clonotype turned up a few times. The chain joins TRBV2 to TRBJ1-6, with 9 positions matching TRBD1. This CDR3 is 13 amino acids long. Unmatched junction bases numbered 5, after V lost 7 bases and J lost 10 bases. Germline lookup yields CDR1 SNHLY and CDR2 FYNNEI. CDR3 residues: CASIQDRGSPLHF. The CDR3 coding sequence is TGTGCCAGCATCCAGGACAGGGGCTCACCCCTCCACTTT.

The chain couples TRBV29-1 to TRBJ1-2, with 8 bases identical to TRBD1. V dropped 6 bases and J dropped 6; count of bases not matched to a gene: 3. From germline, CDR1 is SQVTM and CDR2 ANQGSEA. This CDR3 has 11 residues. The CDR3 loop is CSVWTGNGYTF. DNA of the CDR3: TGCAGCGTATGGACAGGGAATGGCTACACCTTC.

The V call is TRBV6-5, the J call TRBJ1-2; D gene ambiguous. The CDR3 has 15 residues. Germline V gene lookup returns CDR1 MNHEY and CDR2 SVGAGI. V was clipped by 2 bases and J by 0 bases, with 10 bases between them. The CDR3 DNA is TGTGCCAGCAGTTACAGCCCAGCTACTAACTATGGCTACACCTTC. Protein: CASSYSPATNYGYTF.

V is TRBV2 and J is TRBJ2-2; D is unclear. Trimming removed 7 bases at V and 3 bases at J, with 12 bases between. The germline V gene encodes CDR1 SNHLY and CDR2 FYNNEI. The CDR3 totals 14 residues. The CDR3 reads CASTKGTDTGELFF. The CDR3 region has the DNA TGTGCCAGCACTAAGGGCACGGACACCGGGGAGCTGTTTTTT.

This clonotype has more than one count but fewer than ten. CDR3 amino acids: CASSQLGGLAGGPSSYNEQFF. CDR3 nucleotide sequence: TGCGCCAGCAGCCAGCTAGGAGGACTAGCGGGAGGCCCGAGCTCCTACAATGAGCAGTTCTTC. The J gene is TRBJ2-1, the V gene TRBV4-1; 14 bases agree with TRBD2. V lost 3 bases to trimming and J lost 0 bases; unmatched junction nucleotides: 13. The CDR3 loop spans 21 amino acids. Per the germline V gene, CDR1 is MGHRA and CDR2 is YSYEKL.

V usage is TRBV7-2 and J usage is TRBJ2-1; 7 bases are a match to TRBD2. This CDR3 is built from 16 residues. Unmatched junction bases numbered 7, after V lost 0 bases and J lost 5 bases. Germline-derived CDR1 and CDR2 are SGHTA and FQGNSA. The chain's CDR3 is CASSLAPTSAHNEQFF. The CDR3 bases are TGTGCCAGCAGCTTAGCGCCCACTAGCGCCCACAATGAGCAGTTCTTC. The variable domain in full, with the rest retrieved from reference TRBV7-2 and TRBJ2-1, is GAGVSQSPSNKVTEKGKDVELRCDPISGHTALYWYRQSLGQGLEFLIYFQGNSAPDKSGLPSDRFSAERTGGSVSTLTIQRTQQEDSAVYLCASSLAPTSAHNEQFFGPGTRLTVL.

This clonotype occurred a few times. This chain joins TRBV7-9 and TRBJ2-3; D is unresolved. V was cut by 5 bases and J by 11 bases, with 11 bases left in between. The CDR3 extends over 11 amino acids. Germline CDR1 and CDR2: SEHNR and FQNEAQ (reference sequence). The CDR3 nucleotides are TGTGCCAGCAGCATCACTGAAGGGCAGTATTTT. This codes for CASSITEGQYF.

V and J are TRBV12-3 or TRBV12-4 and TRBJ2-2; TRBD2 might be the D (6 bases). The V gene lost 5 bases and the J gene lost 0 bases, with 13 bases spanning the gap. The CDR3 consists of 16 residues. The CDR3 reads CASSMGDFANTGELFF. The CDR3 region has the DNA TGTGCCAGCAGTATGGGGGACTTCGCGAACACCGGGGAGCTGTTTTTT.

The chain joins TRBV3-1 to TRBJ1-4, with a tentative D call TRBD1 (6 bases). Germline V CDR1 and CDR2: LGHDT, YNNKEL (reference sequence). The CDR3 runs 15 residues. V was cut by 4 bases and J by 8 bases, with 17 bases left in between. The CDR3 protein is CASSRIGGGYEKLFF. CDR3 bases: TGTGCCAGCAGCCGGATAGGAGGGGGATACGAAAAACTGTTTTTT.

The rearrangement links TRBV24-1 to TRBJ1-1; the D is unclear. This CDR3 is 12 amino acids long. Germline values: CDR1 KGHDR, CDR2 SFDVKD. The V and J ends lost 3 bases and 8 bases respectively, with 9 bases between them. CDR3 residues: CATSDPNMEAFF. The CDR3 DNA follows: TGTGCCACCAGTGATCCTAACATGGAAGCTTTCTTT.

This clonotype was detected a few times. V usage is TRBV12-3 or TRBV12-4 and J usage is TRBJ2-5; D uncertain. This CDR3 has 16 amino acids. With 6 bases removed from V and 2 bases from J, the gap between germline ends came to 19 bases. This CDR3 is CASSPPQSHGQETQYF. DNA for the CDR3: TGTGCCAGCAGCCCTCCCCAAAGCCACGGACAAGAGACCCAGTACTTC.

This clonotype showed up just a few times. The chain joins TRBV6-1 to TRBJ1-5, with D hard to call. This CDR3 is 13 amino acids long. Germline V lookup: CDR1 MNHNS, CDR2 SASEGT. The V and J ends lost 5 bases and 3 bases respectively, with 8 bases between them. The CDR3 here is CASSKEDNQPQHF. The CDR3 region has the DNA TGTGCCAGCAGTAAGGAGGACAATCAGCCCCAGCATTTT.

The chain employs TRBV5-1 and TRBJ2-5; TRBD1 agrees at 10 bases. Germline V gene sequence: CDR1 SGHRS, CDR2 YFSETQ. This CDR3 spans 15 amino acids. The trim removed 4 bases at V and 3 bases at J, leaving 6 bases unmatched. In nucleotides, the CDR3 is TGCGCCAGCAGCCCATCGACAGGGGGCGAAGAGACCCAGTACTTC. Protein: CASSPSTGGEETQYF.

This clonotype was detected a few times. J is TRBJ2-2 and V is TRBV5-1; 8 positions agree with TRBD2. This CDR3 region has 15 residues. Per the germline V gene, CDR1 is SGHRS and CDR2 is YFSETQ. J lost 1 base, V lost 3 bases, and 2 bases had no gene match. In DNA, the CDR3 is TGCGCCAGCAGCTCGGGAGGGCAGAACACCGGGGAGCTGTTTTTT. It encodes CASSSGGQNTGELFF.